Reported below is one T cell receptor delta chain. In its sample, this clone was seen a few times. Its antigen remains undetermined. For this DNA, TCRdb reports the protein of a much larger clone, which diverges at residue 15, most likely from a read error; the protein presented here is translated directly from the DNA. These data belong to a study of γδ T cells in repeated Plasmodium falciparum infection (dated by TCRdb to the early 2020s). Regarding the study in general: The natural-infection arm enrolled Malian children exposed to intense seasonal malaria transmission and compared the Malian children with Australian children matched for age and gender. Four controlled human malaria infections were administered to about five malaria-naive U.S. adults over around 600 days by bites from P. falciparum NF54-infected Anopheles stephensi mosquitoes. Samples were collected from controlled-infection subjects at baseline, immediately before selected infections, and 21 days after each infection. Malian gammadelta TCR repertoires were analysed cross-sectionally during no-transmission periods and were analysed longitudinally across acute febrile malaria episodes. The study examined how repeated Plasmodium falciparum infection shapes the human gammadelta T cell repertoire, using natural infection in Mali and controlled human malaria infection. What the authors observed across the whole study: The controlled-infection cohort was small, limiting analysis of inter-individual variability in gammadelta T cell responses. Vdelta2-negative gammadelta TCR repertoires from Malian children appeared more clonally expanded, less diverse and less shared than those of Australian children. Vgamma9/Vdelta2+ TCR repertoires showed a highly stable polyclonal repertoire over time and infection, with many inter-individual overlapping TCRgamma sequences. Generalizability was limited because the Malian cohort was drawn from a small rural village of predominantly one ethnic group. Repeated controlled infections appeared to drive waves of new clonotype selection in Vdelta2-negative, largely Vdelta1+, gammadelta TCR repertoires.

The library relied on multiplex PCR. Sequenced on an Illumina MiSeq. From each sorted gammadelta T cell sample, both TCR gamma (TRG) and TCR delta (TRD) chains were sequenced. In the authors' own workflow: Clonotype tree plots, accumulated frequency of the top 20 clonotypes, diversity index (DI) and D75 metrics were included in the repertoire analyses. In TCRdb, clones were called once more from the public reads by CATT, and rows of identical DNA were later combined. These V and J calls originate from TCRdb's pipeline instead of the authors' own analysis. The sample has around 82,000 delta-chain clones on record, more than 1.4% of them singletons. The ten largest clonotypes hold more than 7.5% of the sample. V loses 0 bases at its end and J loses 2 bases; junction bases beyond the gene matches: 22. From the germline V gene, CDR1 is TSWWSYY and CDR2 is QGS. Including the terminal cysteine and phenylalanine, the CDR3 comprises 22 residues. Only the CDR3 DNA stays, 66 bases, in frame from base 1.

Vgamma9/Vdelta2+ and Vdelta2-negative gammadelta T cell populations were flow-sorted from peripheral blood mononuclear cells for bulk TCR repertoire analysis. The specimen sequenced was gamma-delta T cells from blood. The sequence was collected from a pool of human donors (malaria-infected and uninfected, not separated). Recombination joined TRDV1 with TRDJ1, and TRDD3 matches 9 of the central bases. The CDR3 is CALGELIARALTGGHQTDKLIF. The nucleotide sequence reads TGTGCTCTTGGGGAACTTATAGCTCGAGCTCTAACTGGGGGACACCAAACCGATAAACTCATCTTT.